Each of the 9 T cell receptor beta chains below was sequenced from the same sample in a study of blood T cells in healthy people across ages (dated by TCRdb to between 2015 and 2017). The library came from 5' RACE. Sequencing took place on an Illumina HiSeq 2500. A second roughly 6 to 12 cycle PCR used a sample-barcoded 5' primer and a J-beta primer mix. The public reads were run again by TCRdb, first through fastp at Q25 and then through MiXCR, and only productive beta chains were kept. Under each unique CDR3 protein, matching rows form one entry showing the most common genes and DNA. The sample data list just under 900,000 distinct CDR3 sequences, and around 26% of these were observed just once. The top ten clonotypes cover roughly a sixth of the sample. What was sequenced was blood. Every receptor here comes from a woman older than 75 in good health.

The V call is TRBV4-3, the J call TRBJ1-1; TRBD1 matches at 9 bases. Germline V CDR1 and CDR2: LGHNA, YSLEER. This CDR3 has 15 residues. The V segment lost 5 bases and the J segment 4 bases; nucleotides outside the gene matches: 8. The CDR3 DNA reads TGCGCCAGCAGCTACGGACAGGGGAGGAGCACTGAAGCTTTCTTT. As protein: CASSYGQGRSTEAFF.

This clonotype appeared many times. V and J are TRBV3-1 and TRBJ2-5, with D possibly TRBD1 on 6 matching bases. Trimming removed 2 bases from V and 4 bases from J, with 14 bases in between. Germline CDR1 reads LGHDT; CDR2 reads YNNKEL (reference sequence). This CDR3 has 15 residues. The CDR3 coding sequence is TGTGCCAGCAGCCAATTCGAAGGACAGAGAGAGACCCAGTACTTC. Amino acid sequence: CASSQFEGQRETQYF.

J is TRBJ2-5 and V is TRBV5-6; a weak D match, TRBD1 (6 bases). This CDR3 has 15 residues. Per germline, CDR1 SGHDT and CDR2 YYEEEE. Trimming pared 4 bases from V and 5 bases from J, leaving 18 bases between. The DNA for the CDR3 is TGTGCCAGCAGCGGGATGGGGGCCGCTCGGGAGACCCAGTACTTC. It codes for CASSGMGAARETQYF.

This clonotype has ten or more counts. The V call is TRBV7-9, the J call TRBJ2-5; D remains ambiguous. Germline V CDR1 and CDR2: SEHNR, FQNEAQ (reference sequence). This CDR3 comprises 14 residues. V lost 9 bases and J 5 bases, leaving 19 bases between the germline ends. DNA of the CDR3: TGTGCCAGACGGCGTGGGGTATTCTTCGAGACCCAGTACTTC. As protein: CARRRGVFFETQYF.

This clonotype turned up a few times. This could be a read error, since a much larger clone is one nucleotide away. Here the CDR3 reads CASSLREITDAQYF. The DNA for the CDR3 is TGTGCCAGCAGCTTGCGGGAGATCACAGATGCGCAGTATTTT. This rearrangement joins TRBV7-9 to TRBJ2-3; 7 positions match TRBD2. The CDR3 sequence is 14 residues long. The germline V gene has CDR1 SEHNR and CDR2 FQNEAQ (reference sequence). The complete variable domain, with remaining parts taken from reference TRBV7-9 and TRBJ2-3, reads DTGVSQNPRHKITKRGQNVTFRCDPISEHNRLYWYRQTLGQGPEFLTYFQNEAQLEKSRLLSDRFSAERPKGSFSTLEIQRTEQGDSAMYLCASSLREITDAQYFGPGTRLTVL.

Details on this clonotype: A much bigger clone sits one base away, suggesting this may be a read error. This chain uses TRBV7-2 with TRBJ1-6; tentatively, D is TRBD1 (5 bases). In germline, CDR1 is SGHTA, CDR2 FQGNSA. The CDR3 runs 12 residues. CDR3 sequence (DNA): TGTGCCAGCGGCTTAGGGGATTCACCCCTCCACTTT. It translates to CASGLGDSPLHF.

There are a few counts of this clonotype. CDR3 nucleotide sequence: TGTGCCAGCAGGGACAGCTATGGAGGTAATTCACCCCTCCACTTT. It translates to CASRDSYGGNSPLHF. This chain uses TRBV28 with TRBJ1-6; D possibly corresponds to TRBD1 (6 bases). From germline, CDR1 is MDHEN and CDR2 SYDVKM. The V end lost 6 bases, the J end lost 6 bases, and 15 bases lay between the germline ends. The CDR3 spans 15 residues.

The gene calls are TRBV18 and TRBJ2-7; D tentatively fits TRBD1 or TRBD2 (5 bases each). CDR3 length: 14 amino acids. Trimming took off 6 bases at V and 1 base at J, with 13 bases between the two ends. Germline assignment: CDR1 KGHSH and CDR2 LQKENI. The CDR3 DNA sequence: TGTGCCAGCTCCTCCCGATGGGGGTCCTACGAGCAGTACTTC. This gives the protein CASSSRWGSYEQYF.

This clonotype was detected ten times or more. This sequence joins TRBV5-5 and TRBJ2-5; 11 nucleotides align to TRBD2. Trimming at V came to 1 base and at J to 5 bases, leaving 10 bases not matched to a gene. Germline CDR1 SGHKS, CDR2 YYEKEE (reference sequence). This CDR3 spans 17 amino acids. Written as DNA, the CDR3 is TGTGCCAGCAGCTTGAAAATTAGCGGGGGGGCGATGGAGACCCAGTACTTC. Protein product: CASSLKISGGAMETQYF. Full variable domain (remainder filled in from reference TRBV5-5 and TRBJ2-5): DAGVTQSPTHLIKTRGQQVTLRCSPISGHKSVSWYQQVLGQGPQFIFQYYEKEERGRGNFPDRFSARQFPNYSSELNVNALLLGDSALYLCASSLKISGGAMETQYFGPGTRLLVL.